This entry features one T cell receptor beta chain sequence. Antigen specificity is unknown. The sample belongs to a study of T cell responses to AZD1222 COVID-19 vaccine. Study-wide points: Every sample of the repertoires postdated the peak T cell response. Variant regions that are unmutated are reportedly the target of nearly half of spike-specific TCRs. There were vaccine-associated CD4 TCRs across spike, dominant at 160-218 and 743-854.

The repertoire was sequenced with immunoSEQ multiplex PCR; TCRdb's copy has only in-frame clones and lacks some. This sample has around 260,000 clones; 90% to 95% occur once, and the top ten carry around 0.6%. V was cut by 0 bases and J by 2 bases, with 11 bases left in between. The CDR3 runs to 15 residues. The germline CDR1 and CDR2 sequences are SGHRS and YFSETQ. This sequence was found in an adult in good health. J is TRBJ2-5 and V is TRBV5-1; D could derive from TRBD1 or TRBD2 (5 bases each). This sample comprised peripheral blood, obtained on day 0 of AZD1222 vaccination. CDR3 DNA sequence: TGCGCCAGCAGCTTGGGGGGGACGTCGCAAGAGACCCAGTACTTC. Translated: CASSLGGTSQETQYF.